Only one count was recorded for the clone carrying this T cell receptor (beta chain). Antigen specificity is unknown. Every patient had relapsed following autologous stem cell transplantation, and cohorts differed in brentuximab vedotin exposure. This sample was taken from a study of PD-1 blockade in classical Hodgkin lymphoma. The V segment lost 5 bases and the J segment 0 bases; nucleotides outside the gene matches: 9. CDR3 length: 17 amino acids. Per germline, CDR1 SEHNR and CDR2 FQNEAQ (reference sequence). The study's findings and limits: Significantly greater TCR diversity emerged by C4D1 in CD4+ cells but not CD8+ cells. Relapsed/refractory patients reportedly had the lowest baseline TCR diversity, below newly diagnosed patients, who were below healthy donors.

Libraries were prepared by immunoSEQ multiplex PCR; TCRdb keeps only in-frame clonotypes and omits some of them. The top ten hold about 7.6% of the sample, which has 72,000 or so clones, roughly 91% seen once. The specimen comprised peripheral blood mononuclear cells (PBMCs), sampled at baseline. The chain uses TRBV7-9 and TRBJ1-5, with 8 bases matching TRBD1. This sequence was found in a human donor with classical Hodgkin lymphoma. The CDR3 bases are TGTGCCAGCAGCCCTTCTCCGGGACAGGATAGCAATCAGCCCCAGCATTTT. This sequence encodes CASSPSPGQDSNQPQHF.